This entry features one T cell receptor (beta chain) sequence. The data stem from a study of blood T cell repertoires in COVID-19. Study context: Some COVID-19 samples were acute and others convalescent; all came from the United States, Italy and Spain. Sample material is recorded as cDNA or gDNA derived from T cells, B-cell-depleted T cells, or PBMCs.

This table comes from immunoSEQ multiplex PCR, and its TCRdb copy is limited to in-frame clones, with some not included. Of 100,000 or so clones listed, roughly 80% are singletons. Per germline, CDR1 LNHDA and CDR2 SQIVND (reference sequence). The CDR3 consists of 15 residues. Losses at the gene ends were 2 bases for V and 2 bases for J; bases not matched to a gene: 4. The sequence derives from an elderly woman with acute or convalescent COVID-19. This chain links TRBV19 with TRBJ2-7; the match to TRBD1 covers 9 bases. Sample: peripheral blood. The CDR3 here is CASSITGTGTYEQYF. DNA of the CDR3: TGTGCCAGTAGTATAACCGGGACAGGGACCTACGAGCAGTACTTC.